The rows below give T cell receptor beta chains drawn from one sample of a study of T-cell memory formation after mild COVID-19. TCRdb fed the 5' RACE reads into MiXCR, producing one record per CDR3 protein. The sample consists of about 16,000 distinct CDR3 sequences, roughly 21% of them appearing once. The sample comprised PBMCs or a T cell subset sorted from them (not recorded which). Receptors were obtained from a man younger than 35 who had mild COVID-19 (a few samples of this study predate the infection). Cell type and time point are not known. Both conserved end residues are part of each CDR3. Each record gives: J gene, V gene, clone size, D gene, CDR3 DNA, CDR3 protein. The D gene is left open where the match is weak. A clone size is listed for some rows: how often the clone was seen (once, few, many), or a class if it is expanded.

TRBJ1-5 | TRBV9 | many | TRBD1 | TGTGCCAGCAGCGAAACAGGGGATAGCAATCAGCCCCAGCATTTT | CASSETGDSNQPQHF
TRBJ2-7 | TRBV11-2 | - | TRBD1 | TGTGCCAGCAGCCGGGACAGGGGGCACGAGCAGTACTTC | CASSRDRGHEQYF
TRBJ2-1 | TRBV9 | few | TRBD2 | TGTGCCAGCAGCGGGCTAGCGGGGACCTACAATGAGCAGTTCTTC | CASSGLAGTYNEQFF
TRBJ1-4 | TRBV4-1 | - | - | TGCGCCAGCAGCCCCCACCATGCAGCAACTAATGAAAAACTGTTTTTT | CASSPHHAATNEKLFF
TRBJ1-5 | TRBV4-2 | many | - | TGTGCCAGCAGCCAAGAAAGGGATTTGCCCCAGCATTTT | CASSQERDLPQHF
TRBJ1-1 | TRBV9 | many | - | TGTGCCAGCAGCGTTCGGGGAGGGACTGAAGCTTTCTTT | CASSVRGGTEAFF
TRBJ2-1 | TRBV25-1 | few | TRBD2 | TGTGCCAGCACCCTAGCGGGGGTTTACAATGAGCAGTTCTTC | CASTLAGVYNEQFF
TRBJ1-5 | TRBV12-3/TRBV12-4 | many | - | TGTGCCAGCAGCCCGTGGGGGGACAGCAATCAGCCCCAGCATTTT | CASSPWGDSNQPQHF
TRBJ2-7 | TRBV5-1 | - | - | TGCGCCAGCAGCTTGGAGGCCGAAGCCTACGAGCAGTACTTC | CASSLEAEAYEQYF
TRBJ1-1 | TRBV7-9 | - | - | TGTGCCAGCAGCTTAAACAGGGTAGAAGCTTTCTTT | CASSLNRVEAFF
TRBJ2-7 | TRBV9 | many | - | TGTGCCAGCAGTCCTAGAGGAGGAGTGGGGGGCGGAACCTACGAGCAGTACTTC | CASSPRGGVGGGTYEQYF
TRBJ2-1 | TRBV9 | - | - | TGTGCCAGCAGCGAGGGGGAGGGGGTAGCACAGGTTGAGCAGTTCTTC | CASSEGEGVAQVEQFF
TRBJ2-1 | TRBV10-2 | many | TRBD2 | TGCGCCAGCAGTGATTGGGGGGGGGGTGAGCAGTTCTTC | CASSDWGGGEQFF
TRBJ2-7 | TRBV7-9 | - | TRBD1 | TGTGCCAGCAGCTCCCTCGGGACAGGGATTTACGAGCAGTACTTC | CASSSLGTGIYEQYF
TRBJ1-1 | TRBV7-8 | - | TRBD1 | TGTGCCAGCAGCTTGGTTGAGAAGGGGACAGGGCGCGGGAACACTGAAGCTTTCTTT | CASSLVEKGTGRGNTEAFF
TRBJ2-1 | TRBV12-3/TRBV12-4 | - | TRBD2 | TGTGCCAGCAGTTCTCGGGGGGGATACAATGAGCAGTTCTTC | CASSSRGGYNEQFF
TRBJ2-3 | TRBV7-6 | many | - | TGTGCCAGCAGCTCGGAGTGGGCGGGTGGGGCAGATACGCAGTATTTT | CASSSEWAGGADTQYF
TRBJ2-1 | TRBV5-1 | once | - | TGCGCCAGCAGCTTGGTAGACCCCAATGAGCAGTTCTTC | CASSLVDPNEQFF
TRBJ1-6 | TRBV15 | many | - | TGTGCCACCAGCAGCCGAACTAGCTCCTATAATTCACCCCTCCACTTT | CATSSRTSSYNSPLHF
TRBJ2-1 | TRBV5-4 | few | TRBD1 | TGTGCCAGCATGCCTACTTTTGGGGACAGCTCCTACAATGAGCAGTTCTTC | CASMPTFGDSSYNEQFF
TRBJ2-2 | TRBV27 | many | TRBD2 | TGTGCCAGCAGTCTCACTAGCGGGGGCGCTCTGCCGTCCGGGGAGCTGTTTTTT | CASSLTSGGALPSGELFF
TRBJ2-1 | TRBV7-9 | once | TRBD2 | TGTGCCAGCAGCTTAGAGGTAACTAGCGCGTACAATGAGCAGTTCTTC | CASSLEVTSAYNEQFF
TRBJ2-1 | TRBV12-5 | - | - | TGTGCTAGTGGCCCGCCTGGGGGGCCTCCCAAAGACAATGAGCAGTTCTTC | CASGPPGGPPKDNEQFF
TRBJ2-2 | TRBV4-3 | - | TRBD1 | TGCGCCAGCAGCCAGACAGGGATCAGGTACACCGGGGAGCTGTTTTTT | CASSQTGIRYTGELFF
TRBJ1-1 | TRBV5-4 | - | - | TGTGCCAGCAGCTTGGCCAGGGCGAACACTGAAGCTTTCTTT | CASSLARANTEAFF
TRBJ2-7 | TRBV18 | many | - | TGTGCCAGCTCACCGCCGACTGGGGCGGGGTACGAGCAGTACTTC | CASSPPTGAGYEQYF
TRBJ1-2 | TRBV19 | few | - | TGTGCCAGTAGTTCCGACCTGCTCTATGGCTACACCTTC | CASSSDLLYGYTF
TRBJ2-4 | TRBV7-2 | many | - | TGTGCCAGCAGCCCCAGCCCAGACAGGTGGGGGCTAACCAAAAACATTCAGTACTTC | CASSPSPDRWGLTKNIQYF
TRBJ1-2 | TRBV12-3/TRBV12-4 | - | - | TGTGCCAGCAGTTTTGCAGGGCAGGAGGACTATGGCTACACCTTC | CASSFAGQEDYGYTF
TRBJ2-3 | TRBV13 | few | - | TGTGCCAGCAGCCAGCCGGACAGTGAAGTCCCCAGAACCACAGATACGCAGTATTTT | CASSQPDSEVPRTTDTQYF
TRBJ2-3 | TRBV14 | many | - | TGTGCCAGCAGCCAAGGACGGCGGGGTTGGAGCACAGATACGCAGTATTTT | CASSQGRRGWSTDTQYF
TRBJ2-1 | TRBV6-4 | many | TRBD2 | TGTGCCAGCAGTGACTCGAGCGGGGGGGCAAATGAGCAGTTCTTC | CASSDSSGGANEQFF
TRBJ1-1 | TRBV27 | few | - | TGTGCCAGCAGTACACCGGGACTAGTTTACACTGAAGCTTTCTTT | CASSTPGLVYTEAFF
TRBJ2-1 | TRBV5-1 | - | - | TGCGCCAGCAGCCAGCGGGGGGGGACAGGGAATGAGCAGTTCTTC | CASSQRGGTGNEQFF
TRBJ1-2 | TRBV7-6 | few | - | TGTGCCAGCAGCTTATTAGGGGGGGCTAACTATGGCTACACCTTC | CASSLLGGANYGYTF
TRBJ1-2 | TRBV5-1 | few | - | TGCGCCAGCAGCCCCGATCCGCCGCTGGTGAGGGCAAGAGGCTACACCTTC | CASSPDPPLVRARGYTF
TRBJ2-5 | TRBV5-1 | many | - | TGCGCCAGCAGCTTTTGGACGCATTCCCAAGAGACCCAGTACTTC | CASSFWTHSQETQYF
TRBJ2-1 | TRBV20-1 | few | TRBD1 | TGCAGTGCTACCGACAGGGTATCCTACAATGAGCAGTTCTTC | CSATDRVSYNEQFF
TRBJ2-3 | TRBV6-2/TRBV6-3 | many | TRBD2 | TGTGTCAGCAGTTACTCGGGGACGGCGGGGGGCACAGATACGCAGTATTTT | CVSSYSGTAGGTDTQYF
TRBJ2-3 | TRBV5-8 | - | - | TGTGCCAGCAGCTTGGATTGGGGCACAGATACGCAGTATTTT | CASSLDWGTDTQYF
TRBJ1-1 | TRBV6-2/TRBV6-3 | many | - | TGTGCCAGCAGTCTTACGTCGAGGCGGCTGAACACTGAAGCTTTCTTT | CASSLTSRRLNTEAFF
TRBJ1-1 | TRBV25-1 | many | - | TGTGCCAGCGTCCCGAGCGGGGCCACCGAAGCTTTCTTT | CASVPSGATEAFF
TRBJ1-2 | TRBV9 | - | - | TGTGCCAGCAGCCCCGATTGGTCCAAGAACTATGGCTACACCTTC | CASSPDWSKNYGYTF
TRBJ2-2 | TRBV9 | - | - | TGTGCCAGCAGCGCCGACTCCTGGGCCGGGGAGCTGTTTTTT | CASSADSWAGELFF
TRBJ1-5 | TRBV7-2 | few | - | TGTGCCAGCAGCTTAGGATATGGGGGTAACCAGCCCCAGCATTTT | CASSLGYGGNQPQHF
TRBJ2-1 | TRBV25-1 | - | TRBD1 | TGTGCCAGCAAGGGGACAGGGGTCTACAATGAGCAGTTCTTC | CASKGTGVYNEQFF